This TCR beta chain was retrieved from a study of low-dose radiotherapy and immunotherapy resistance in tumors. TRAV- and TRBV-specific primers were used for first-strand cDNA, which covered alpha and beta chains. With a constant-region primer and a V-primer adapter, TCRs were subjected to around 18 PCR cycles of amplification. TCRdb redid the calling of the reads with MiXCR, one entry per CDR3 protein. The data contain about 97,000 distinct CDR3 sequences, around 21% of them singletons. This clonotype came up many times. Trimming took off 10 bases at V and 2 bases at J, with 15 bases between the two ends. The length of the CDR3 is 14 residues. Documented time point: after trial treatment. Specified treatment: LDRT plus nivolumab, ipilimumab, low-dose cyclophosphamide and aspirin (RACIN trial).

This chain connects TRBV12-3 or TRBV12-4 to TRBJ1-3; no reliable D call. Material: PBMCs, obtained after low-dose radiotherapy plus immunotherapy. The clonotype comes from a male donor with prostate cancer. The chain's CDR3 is CATATYGTGNTIYF. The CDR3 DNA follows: TGTGCCACCGCAACATATGGGACTGGAAACACCATATATTTT.